The source of this T cell receptor beta chain is a study of vaccination and CD4 T cells after COVID-19. Study-level background: Following dose two, a median around 69 days (range 14 to 241) passed before post-vaccine samples were taken.

Noted treatment: approximately nine-day PBMC culture with coronavirus spike peptide pools or control peptides (ViraFEST assay). Peptide pools at approximately 9.9 ug/ml and IL-2 at around 10 IU/ml were added to cultures of roughly 2.2 million PBMCs per well. The assay that was used to sequence DNA from cultured CD4+ T cells was the Oncomine TCR Beta short-read assay. Via MiXCR, TCRdb re-called the PCR reads, giving one row per CDR3 protein. The repertoire holds about 21,000 distinct CDR3 sequences, with about 50% as singletons. This clonotype was seen only a few times. Its antigen is currently unknown. This sequence originates from a human donor who had recovered from COVID-19. Sequenced sample: CD4+ T cells from blood, cultured in vitro.

CDR3 DNA: TGTGCCTGGGACTTGAGGGGCCGGTACACCTTC. Amino acid sequence: CAWDLRGRYTF. This chain uses TRBV30 with TRBJ1-2; D possibly corresponds to TRBD1 (5 bases). The CDR3 extends over 11 amino acids. Germline CDR1 and CDR2: GTSNPN and SVGIG (reference sequence). Deletions cut 5 bases from V and 11 bases from J, with 15 bases between. Combining the CDR3 with reference TRBV30 and TRBJ1-2 gives the whole variable domain SQTIHQWPATLVQPVGSPLSLECTVEGTSNPNLYWYRQAAGRGLQLLFYSVGIGQISSEVPQNLSASRPQDRQFILSSKKLLLSDSGFYLCAWDLRGRYTFGSGTRLTVV.